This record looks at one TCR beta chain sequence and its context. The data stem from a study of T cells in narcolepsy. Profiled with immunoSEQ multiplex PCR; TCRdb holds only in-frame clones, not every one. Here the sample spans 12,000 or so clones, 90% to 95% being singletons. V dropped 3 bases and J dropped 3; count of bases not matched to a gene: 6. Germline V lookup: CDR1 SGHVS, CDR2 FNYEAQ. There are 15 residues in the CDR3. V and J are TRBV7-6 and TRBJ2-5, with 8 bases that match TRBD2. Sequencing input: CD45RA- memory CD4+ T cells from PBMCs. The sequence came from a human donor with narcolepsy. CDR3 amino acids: CASSLSISGKETQYF. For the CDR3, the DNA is TGTGCCAGCAGCTTGTCGATTAGCGGGAAAGAGACCCAGTACTTC. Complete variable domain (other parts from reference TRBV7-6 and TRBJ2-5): GAGVSQSPRYKVTKRGQDVALRCDPISGHVSLYWYRQALGQGPEFLTYFNYEAQQDKSGLPNDRFSAERPEGSISTLTIQRTEQRDSAMYRCASSLSISGKETQYFGPGTRLLVL.